The rows below give T cell receptor beta chains drawn from one sample of a study of T cells after yellow fever vaccination. Each CDR3 protein is one row after TCRdb ran MiXCR on the 5' RACE reads. Counted here are 30,000 or so distinct CDR3 sequences, more than 6.5% occurring once; the ten biggest clones make up under 25%. The starting material was PBMCs, either bulk or a sorted T-cell subset (CD4+, CD8+, memory, or dextramer-sorted; not recorded which), obtained on the day of the first yellow fever vaccination. These TCRs come from a man aged 18 to 35 who received the YFV17D yellow fever vaccine. CDR3s include the opening cysteine and the closing phenylalanine or tryptophan. A D gene is named only where the DNA matches it firmly. Not all rows give a size; the values are once, few, many and, for expanded clones, a class.

d_call	v_call	clone_size	j_call	cdr3_aa	cdr3_nt
TRBD2	TRBV5-1	many	TRBJ2-7	CASSFLAGPSYEQYF	TGCGCCAGCAGCTTTCTAGCGGGGCCCTCCTACGAGCAGTACTTC
.	TRBV28	many	TRBJ2-6	CASSSSGSGANVLTF	TGTGCCAGCAGTTCCTCGGGCTCTGGGGCCAACGTCCTGACTTTC
.	TRBV11-2	.	TRBJ1-2	CASSLTEGRGYTF	TGTGCCAGCAGCCTCACGGAGGGGCGAGGCTACACCTTC
.	TRBV20-1	few	TRBJ2-4	CSAWASQAKNIQYF	TGCAGTGCCTGGGCCTCCCAAGCCAAAAACATTCAGTACTTC
TRBD2	TRBV7-9	many	TRBJ2-7	CASSPTGGAAYEQYF	TGTGCCAGCAGCCCTACCGGGGGGGCCGCCTACGAGCAGTACTTC
.	TRBV7-9	many	TRBJ2-1	CASSLEPSYNEQFF	TGTGCCAGCAGCTTAGAGCCCTCGTACAATGAGCAGTTCTTC
.	TRBV11-3	.	TRBJ2-5	CASSLSRDHQETQYF	TGTGCCAGCAGCTTATCCCGGGACCACCAAGAGACCCAGTACTTC
.	TRBV12-3/TRBV12-4	many	TRBJ1-4	CASSLRAANEKLFF	TGTGCCAGCAGCCTCCGGGCCGCGAATGAAAAACTGTTTTTT
.	TRBV12-3/TRBV12-4	many	TRBJ2-1	CASSPIYNEQFF	TGTGCCAGCAGCCCAATTTACAATGAGCAGTTCTTC
.	TRBV24-1	many	TRBJ1-2	CATSDSDSSGYTF	TGTGCCACCAGTGATTCGGACAGTTCTGGCTACACCTTC
TRBD1	TRBV7-9	many	TRBJ1-5	CASSLGQSNQPQHF	TGTGCCAGCAGCTTGGGACAGTCCAATCAGCCCCAGCATTTT
.	TRBV5-4	few	TRBJ1-2	CASSSTLMDGYTF	TGTGCCAGCAGCTCCACCTTAATGGATGGCTACACCTTC
TRBD2	TRBV5-1	few	TRBJ2-3	CASSLGAGRADTQYF	TGCGCCAGCAGCTTGGGGGCAGGGAGGGCGGATACGCAGTATTTT
TRBD1	TRBV27	many	TRBJ2-7	CASSKTGVEYF	TGTGCCAGCAGTAAGACAGGGGTGGAGTACTTC
.	TRBV11-3	many	TRBJ2-3	CASSLRGDWDTQYF	TGTGCCAGCAGCTTAAGGGGGGATTGGGATACGCAGTATTTT
.	TRBV5-5	many	TRBJ2-5	CASSLAGDQETQYF	TGTGCCAGCAGCTTGGCAGGGGACCAAGAGACCCAGTACTTC
.	TRBV5-1	many	TRBJ1-3	CASSLLMGTGNTIYF	TGCGCCAGCAGCTTGCTGATGGGGACTGGAAACACCATATATTTT
TRBD1	TRBV20-1	many	TRBJ1-2	CSARGYGQGSNYGYTF	TGCAGTGCTAGAGGGTATGGACAGGGCTCTAACTATGGCTACACCTTC
.	TRBV7-9	.	TRBJ2-1	CASSVTESYNEQFF	TGTGCCAGCAGCGTAACTGAGTCCTACAATGAGCAGTTCTTC
.	TRBV5-1	many	TRBJ2-3	CASSQLRGGGTDTQYF	TGCGCCAGCAGCCAGCTACGGGGCGGGGGCACAGATACGCAGTATTTT
TRBD2	TRBV3-1	many	TRBJ2-7	CASSQILAGNEQYF	TGTGCCAGCAGCCAAATTCTAGCGGGGAACGAGCAGTACTTC
TRBD1	TRBV2	few	TRBJ2-1	CASSEMTGYVEQFF	TGTGCCAGCAGTGAGATGACAGGGTACGTTGAGCAGTTCTTC
.	TRBV12-3/TRBV12-4	many	TRBJ1-3	CASSRDLQNTIYF	TGTGCCAGCAGTCGGGACCTCCAAAACACCATATATTTT
.	TRBV19	.	TRBJ2-4	CASNPSGPRGDIQYF	TGTGCCAGTAACCCCTCGGGGCCCAGAGGGGACATTCAGTACTTC
TRBD2	TRBV14	many	TRBJ2-1	CASSFSGREQFF	TGTGCCAGCAGCTTTAGCGGGCGTGAGCAGTTCTTC
.	TRBV7-9	many	TRBJ2-3	CASSPDLGAQYF	TGTGCCAGCAGCCCCGACTTAGGGGCGCAGTATTTT
.	TRBV5-1	many	TRBJ1-3	CASTAGPGNTIYF	TGCGCCAGCACCGCGGGGCCTGGAAACACCATATATTTT
.	TRBV2	many	TRBJ2-2	CASSEGNSNTGELFF	TGTGCCAGCAGTGAGGGCAATTCGAACACCGGGGAGCTGTTTTTT
.	TRBV11-1	many	TRBJ2-3	CASSPTRGQGSWGSTDTQYF	TGTGCCAGCAGCCCGACCCGGGGACAAGGGTCCTGGGGTAGCACAGATACGCAGTATTTT
.	TRBV5-1	few	TRBJ2-3	CASTLSLSTDTQYF	TGCGCCAGCACCCTTTCTCTTAGCACAGATACGCAGTATTTT
.	TRBV7-2	few	TRBJ2-5	CASSLGQLSTQYF	TGTGCCAGCAGCTTAGGACAGCTAAGCACCCAGTACTTC
.	TRBV6-5	.	TRBJ1-4	CASSYWDQGGRKLFF	TGTGCCAGCAGTTACTGGGACCAGGGAGGTCGAAAACTGTTTTTT
.	TRBV24-1	many	TRBJ2-4	CATSDPKGVGDIQYF	TGTGCCACCAGTGACCCCAAGGGGGTCGGGGACATTCAGTACTTC
.	TRBV6-1	.	TRBJ2-1	CASRPPLQGYNEQFF	TGTGCCAGCAGACCACCTCTTCAGGGGTACAATGAGCAGTTCTTC
.	TRBV4-3	many	TRBJ2-6	CASSQGNSPSGANVLTF	TGCGCCAGCAGCCAAGGCAACAGTCCCTCTGGGGCCAACGTCCTGACTTTC
TRBD1	TRBV23-1	many	TRBJ2-6	CASSQAPQRTGATF	TGCGCCAGCAGTCAAGCGCCACAGAGGACAGGGGCGACTTTC
TRBD2	TRBV20-1	many	TRBJ2-1	CSARDRLRSGGHSEQFF	TGCAGTGCTAGAGATCGTCTCCGGTCGGGGGGGCACAGTGAGCAGTTCTTC
.	TRBV19	many	TRBJ2-2	CASRSGATGELFF	TGTGCCAGTAGGTCAGGGGCGACCGGGGAGCTGTTTTTT
TRBD1	TRBV5-1	many	TRBJ1-2	CASSLGQGSSGYTF	TGCGCCAGCAGCCTGGGACAGGGGTCAAGTGGCTACACCTTC
TRBD2	TRBV24-1	.	TRBJ2-3	CATSEAGLAADTQYF	TGTGCCACCAGTGAGGCGGGACTAGCGGCAGATACGCAGTATTTT
.	TRBV10-3	many	TRBJ2-1	CAISSRGRSLYNEQFF	TGTGCCATCAGCAGCCGGGGCCGCTCCCTCTACAATGAGCAGTTCTTC
.	TRBV5-4	many	TRBJ1-1	CASSRASDYTEAFF	TGTGCCAGCAGCCGAGCGTCGGATTATACTGAAGCTTTCTTT
.	TRBV18	many	TRBJ1-1	CASHGGVYTEAFF	TGTGCCAGCCACGGGGGGGTTTACACTGAAGCTTTCTTT
.	TRBV18	.	TRBJ1-6	CASNSGQYNSPLHF	TGTGCCAGCAACTCCGGACAGTATAATTCACCCCTCCACTTT
TRBD1	TRBV15	many	TRBJ1-5	CATSPGQGDQPQHF	TGTGCCACCAGCCCGGGACAGGGGGATCAGCCCCAGCATTTT